The 19 T cell receptor beta chains in this list originate from one sample, sequenced in a study of blood T cell repertoires in COVID-19. Only in-frame clones appear in the TCRdb table, and some are missing; sequencing was by immunoSEQ multiplex PCR. The sample consists of 300,000 to 400,000 clones, over 75% of them appearing once. What was sequenced was peripheral blood. The origin of the receptors is a human donor in a cohort sampled during active COVID-19.

The chain has TRBV2 and TRBJ1-1, with unresolved D. The CDR3 covers 14 residues. Deletions cut 6 bases from V and 3 bases from J, with 14 bases between. Looked up from germline, CDR1 is SNHLY and CDR2 is FYNNEI. CDR3 region: CASRLSGSDTEAFF. DNA of the CDR3: TGTGCCAGCAGGTTATCAGGCTCGGACACTGAAGCTTTCTTT.

This clone was found a few times. The chain has TRBV14 and TRBJ2-2, with 14 bases that match TRBD2. This CDR3 region has 20 residues. Germline V gene lookup returns CDR1 SGHDN and CDR2 FVKESK. Trimming removed 0 bases from V and 4 bases from J; junction bases left unmatched: 10. In nucleotides, the CDR3 is TGTGCCAGCAGCCAAGATGGACTAGCGGGGGGAAGACTCCTCACCGGGGAGCTGTTTTTT. Translation gives CASSQDGLAGGRLLTGELFF.

V and J are TRBV7-2 and TRBJ1-5; D is unresolved. The CDR3 has 14 amino acids. Germline V gives CDR1 SGHTA, CDR2 FQGNSA. Trimming removed 2 bases from V and 5 bases from J, with 10 bases in between. CDR3 protein: CASSLIQSYQPQHF. As DNA, the CDR3 is TGTGCCAGCAGCTTAATACAGAGCTATCAGCCCCAGCATTTT.

A few counts support this clone. The chain couples TRBV7-9 to TRBJ1-1; D unclear. CDR1 SEHNR and CDR2 FQNEAQ come from the germline V gene (reference sequence). Trimming took 1 base from V and 0 from J, leaving 9 bases between them. The CDR3 runs to 15 residues. This CDR3 is CASSLVGRMNTEAFF. The CDR3 nucleotides read TGTGCCAGCAGCTTAGTAGGGAGAATGAACACTGAAGCTTTCTTT. Combining the CDR3 with reference TRBV7-9 and TRBJ1-1 gives the whole variable domain DTGVSQNPRHKITKRGQNVTFRCDPISEHNRLYWYRQTLGQGPEFLTYFQNEAQLEKSRLLSDRFSAERPKGSFSTLEIQRTEQGDSAMYLCASSLVGRMNTEAFFGQGTRLTVV.

The genes are TRBV6-6 and TRBJ1-1; D uncertain. The CDR3 spans 14 residues. From germline, CDR1 is MNHNY and CDR2 SVGAGI (reference sequence). V was clipped by 7 bases and J by 0 bases, with 12 bases between them. The DNA for the CDR3 is TGTGCCAGCAAAAACAGAGTTTTGAACACTGAAGCTTTCTTT. It is translated as CASKNRVLNTEAFF.

The chain combines TRBV12-3 or TRBV12-4 with TRBJ1-1; TRBD1 agrees at 7 bases. The CDR3 length is 13 residues. V gave up 3 bases and J gave up 5 bases; unmatched junction bases: 3. The CDR3 sequence: CASSFQGGTEAFF. CDR3 DNA: TGTGCCAGCAGTTTTCAGGGGGGAACTGAAGCTTTCTTT.

The chain combines TRBV27 with TRBJ1-1; 7 bases line up with TRBD1. V was clipped by 3 bases and J by 0 bases; unmatched bases: 7. Germline V gives CDR1 MNHEY, CDR2 SMNVEV (reference sequence). This CDR3 spans 16 amino acids. CDR3 sequence (DNA): TGTGCCAGCAGTTTTGAAAGGGGGCTTATGAACACTGAAGCTTTCTTT. Translation gives CASSFERGLMNTEAFF.

This clone was recorded once. This sequence joins TRBV11-2 and TRBJ1-2; the match to TRBD1 covers 9 bases. CDR1 and CDR2 (germline): SGHAT, FQNNGV. The CDR3 spans 15 residues. V lost 5 bases, J lost 0 bases, and 4 bases stayed unmatched. Here the CDR3 DNA reads TGTGCCAGCAGCCCCGGGACAGGGCCTAACTATGGCTACACCTTC. Translating gives CASSPGTGPNYGYTF.

This chain joins TRBV18 and TRBJ2-7, with D possibly matching TRBD1 (6 bases). The CDR3 loop spans 14 amino acids. V gave up 3 bases and J gave up 2 bases, with 11 bases separating them. CDR1 KGHSH and CDR2 LQKENI come from the germline V gene. The CDR3 region is CASSPGDKAYEQYF. Here the CDR3 DNA reads TGTGCCAGCTCACCTGGGGACAAAGCCTACGAGCAGTACTTC.

The DNA for the CDR3 is TGTGCCAGCAGGCCAAGACAGGGGCAGAACACTGAAGCTTTCTTT. It specifies CASRPRQGQNTEAFF. The rearrangement uses TRBV7-9 and TRBJ1-1; TRBD1 matches 8 bases. CDR3 length: 15 amino acids. V was clipped by 6 bases and J by 1 base; unmatched bases: 7. Germline values: CDR1 SEHNR, CDR2 FQNEAQ (reference sequence). The variable domain in full, completed from reference TRBV7-9 and TRBJ1-1, reads DTGVSQNPRHKITKRGQNVTFRCDPISEHNRLYWYRQTLGQGPEFLTYFQNEAQLEKSRLLSDRFSAERPKGSFSTLEIQRTEQGDSAMYLCASRPRQGQNTEAFFGQGTRLTVV.

This rearrangement joins TRBV2 to TRBJ2-6, with TRBD1 matching 8 bases. Germline trimming cut 6 bases from V and 2 bases from J; bases unmatched to any gene: 3. The germline gives CDR1 SNHLY, CDR2 FYNNEI. The CDR3 spans 15 residues. Written as DNA, the CDR3 is TGTGCCAGCAGACTGACAGGGGCTGGGGCCAACGTCCTGACTTTC. Protein: CASRLTGAGANVLTF.

The chain couples TRBV2 to TRBJ1-6; D is unresolved. CDR1 is SNHLY and CDR2 is FYNNEI in the germline V gene. This CDR3 region has 13 residues. Trimming pared 4 bases from V and 7 bases from J, leaving 8 bases between. CDR3 DNA sequence: TGTGCCAGCAGTGCAGAGGTCAATTCACCCCTCCACTTT. This translates into CASSAEVNSPLHF.

In its sample, this clone was seen a few times. The chain has TRBV5-6 and TRBJ1-2; 9 bases agree with TRBD1. The V gene end was trimmed by 2 bases and the J gene end by 5 bases; junction bases not matched to a gene: 7. The CDR3 consists of 15 residues. The germline V gene has CDR1 SGHDT and CDR2 YYEEEE. DNA for the CDR3: TGTGCCAGCAGCTTAACGGGACAGGGAAGGTATGGCTACACCTTC. This codes for CASSLTGQGRYGYTF.

The CDR3 is CASSIFGDTNYGYTF. For the CDR3, the DNA is TGTGCCAGTAGTATATTCGGAGATACTAACTATGGCTACACCTTC. The V and J genes are TRBV19 and TRBJ1-2; unclear D gene. CDR1 and CDR2 from the germline V gene are LNHDA and SQIVND (reference sequence). V lost 2 bases and J lost 0, with 10 bases in between. The CDR3 loop spans 15 amino acids.

The chain couples TRBV6-1 to TRBJ1-6, with a possible D match to TRBD1 (5 bases). This CDR3 contains 15 residues. Germline loops: CDR1 MNHNS, CDR2 SASEGT. V dropped 1 base and J dropped 7 bases, with 11 bases sitting between them. The CDR3 DNA sequence: TGTGCCAGCAGTGAAGGTGGCGGGACGAATTCACCCCTCCACTTT. Amino acid sequence: CASSEGGGTNSPLHF.

This chain connects TRBV5-4 to TRBJ1-4; no firm D call. Trimming took off 4 bases at V and 1 base at J, with 17 bases between the two ends. Germline V gene lookup returns CDR1 SGHNT and CDR2 YYREEE (reference sequence). CDR3 size: 17 residues. CDR3 in DNA: TGTGCCAGCAGCGGCGGGCACCTACCGGGAACTAATGAAAAACTGTTTTTT. This codes for CASSGGHLPGTNEKLFF.

The V call is TRBV6-5, the J call TRBJ2-3, with a possible D match to TRBD1 (6 bases). The CDR3 is made up of 13 amino acids. The V and J ends lost 6 bases and 4 bases respectively, with 11 bases between them. In germline, CDR1 is MNHEY, CDR2 SVGAGI. For the CDR3, the DNA is TGTGCCAGCAGAACAGGGCCGGCAGATACGCAGTATTTT. It codes for CASRTGPADTQYF.

The chain combines TRBV21-1 with TRBJ1-4. TRBV21-1 constitutes a pseudogene. The CDR3 totals 18 residues. The CDR3 sequence is CASSKKPAAGSANEKLFF. CDR3 coding DNA: TGTGCCAGCAGCAAAAAGCCGGCCGCAGGTAGCGCTAATGAAAAACTGTTTTTT.

The chain joins TRBV4-2 to TRBJ2-1; D call uncertain. The germline V gene encodes CDR1 LGHNA and CDR2 YNFKEQ. The CDR3 is 13 residues long. V was clipped by 7 bases and J by 8 bases, with 15 bases between them. Here the CDR3 DNA reads TGTGCCAGCATGGGTTCCCTAGAAGATGAGCAGTTCTTC. The encoded protein is CASMGSLEDEQFF.